This T cell receptor beta chain was recorded in a study of untreated major depressive disorder. Controls lacked current or lifetime mood disorder and scored 5 or less on depressive symptoms. In the case of this clone: What it binds is not known.

Study-level findings and limits: Depressed patients' CD4+ T cells carried increased TRBV05-01 (Vbeta 5.1) usage versus control CD4+ T cells.

Clones were sequenced by immunoSEQ multiplex PCR, and TCRdb holds only the in-frame ones, with some missing. The sample has tens of thousands of clones; 70% to 90% are singletons. Germline V lookup: CDR1 MNHEY, CDR2 SMNVEV (reference sequence). The CDR3 is 14 amino acids. The V and J ends lost 11 bases and 8 bases, in that order; junction bases with no gene match: 14. The chain combines TRBV27 with TRBJ2-1; 8 nucleotides agree with TRBD1. The specimen was CD4+ T cells from PBMCs. The clonotype comes from a woman aged 30 to 39 in good health. This chain's CDR3 is CADSGDRKPHEQFF. CDR3 nucleotides: TGTGCCGACAGTGGGGACAGGAAACCCCATGAGCAGTTCTTC.